This TCR beta chain was captured in a study of CD8 T cells in Susac syndrome. Study outcomes and limitations: The number of individuals included in the study's TCR sequencing and HLA analysis was acknowledged as relatively small.

Notes on this clonotype: What it recognizes is unknown.

The RNA input was about 0.5 to 1 ug, and it was reverse transcribed with random hexamers. TCR beta CDR3 was amplified by immunoSEQ covering 54 Vbeta and 13 Jbeta. MiXCR, run by TCRdb on the immunoSEQ multiplex PCR reads, gives a single entry per CDR3 protein. This table holds about 150,000 distinct CDR3 sequences, roughly 94% found once. CDR1 is SGHRS, CDR2 YFSETQ, per germline. Losses at the gene ends were 2 bases for V and 0 bases for J; bases not matched to a gene: 7. The CDR3 contains 17 residues. The study sequenced TCR beta in blood CD8+ and CD4+ T cells. TEMRA cells were FACS-enriched, while CD8+ and CD4+ T cells were negatively isolated.

The sequencing input was CD8+ T cells from PBMCs. V gene TRBV5-1 combines with J gene TRBJ1-1, with TRBD1 matching 10 bases. The origin of this receptor is a human donor with multiple sclerosis. CDR3 nucleotide sequence: TGCGCCAGCAGCTTAAGGACAGGGGGAAATTTGAACACTGAAGCTTTCTTT. Its translation is CASSLRTGGNLNTEAFF.